Given below is one T cell receptor (beta chain) in context. The data are from a study of blood T cell repertoires in COVID-19. About the study: In each case, the material was cDNA or gDNA derived from T cells, B-cell-depleted T cells, or PBMCs.

Everyone who took part was roughly 18 to 89 years old, and they came from some 23 US areas. Recovery meant two consecutive negative NP/OP PCR tests, professional clearance, or resolved symptoms. V was pared by 4 bases and J by 5 bases, with 4 bases of the junction left unmatched. CDR1 is LNHDA and CDR2 is SQIVND in the germline V gene (reference sequence). The CDR3 has 16 residues. In the study's own analysis: Quantification of nucleated cells was approximated via reference gene primer amplification. The table came from immunoSEQ multiplex PCR; TCRdb's copy has only in-frame clones and leaves some out. V and J calls and clone size are copied from that table; D and trimming were computed from the DNA. This table has around 380,000 clones, about 89% appearing once.

Sequenced sample: PBMCs or T cells enriched from blood (not recorded which). This chain joins TRBV19 and TRBJ2-3; 15 bases are a match to TRBD2. The receptor was derived from a man aged 30-40 years who had recovered from COVID-19. Here the CDR3 reads CASSRTSGGVRDTQYF. The DNA for the CDR3 is TGTGCCAGTAGTAGGACTAGCGGGGGGGTCCGAGATACGCAGTATTTT.